The rows below give T cell receptor beta chains drawn from one sample of a study of T-cell reconstitution after alpha-beta-depleted transplantation in children. TCRdb passed the PCR reads through MiXCR, listing each CDR3 protein once. The sample includes roughly 28,000 distinct CDR3 sequences, roughly a sixth of them seen just once. This specimen was PBMCs, mostly from graft donor cells, taken 60 days after TCRalphabeta/CD19-depleted stem cell transplant. The origin of the receptors is a male patient aged 2 to 10 who had a stem cell transplant for acute lymphoblastic leukemia, so the T cells may come from the graft donor. Each CDR3 is given with its conserved first and last residue. D genes are given only for firm matches. Clone size, where shown, is once, few, many, or a class for clones that have expanded.

TRBD1	many	TRBJ2-7	TRBV4-2	TGTGCCAGCAGCCAAGACACAGGGGGAGCCTCCTACGAGCAGTACTTC	CASSQDTGGASYEQYF
NA	NA	TRBJ2-5	TRBV20-1	TGCAGTGCTAGCCCACCGCGCGGTCGAGAAGAGACCCAGTACTTC	CSASPPRGREETQYF
TRBD1	many	TRBJ2-7	TRBV7-8	TGTGCCAGCAGCGGCCGACAGGGGTTTAGCAGCGAGCAGTACTTC	CASSGRQGFSSEQYF
NA	many	TRBJ2-5	TRBV5-1	TGCGCCAGCAGCTCCCGACGGTCAGACCAAGAGACCCAGTACTTC	CASSSRRSDQETQYF
NA	many	TRBJ1-5	TRBV11-2	TGTGCCAGCAGCTTAGAGCAAGATCAGCCCCAGCATTTT	CASSLEQDQPQHF
NA	few	TRBJ1-4	TRBV7-2	TGTGCCAGCAGCTTAGGGGGGAAGGAAACCATTGTGGGAAAACTGTTTTTT	CASSLGGKETIVGKLFF
NA	many	TRBJ2-1	TRBV7-9	TGTGCCAGCAGCTTTATCCCGGGACTGTACTCCTACAATGAGCAGTTCTTC	CASSFIPGLYSYNEQFF
NA	NA	TRBJ2-7	TRBV11-2	TGTGCCAGCAGCTTAGGTCAGGGCGACTACGAGCAGTACTTC	CASSLGQGDYEQYF
NA	NA	TRBJ2-7	TRBV5-2	TGTGCCATGGGCTTCGGGATAGGGTTATACGAGCAGTACTTC	CAMGFGIGLYEQYF
TRBD1	few	TRBJ1-1	TRBV6-2/TRBV6-3	TGTGCCAGCAGCCCGACAGGGGATACTGAAGCTTTCTTT	CASSPTGDTEAFF
TRBD1	few	TRBJ1-2	TRBV4-2	TGTGCCAGCAGCCAAGATCCTCCGGACAGGGCCTTCGGGGGCTACACCTTC	CASSQDPPDRAFGGYTF
TRBD1	NA	TRBJ1-6	TRBV20-1	TGCAGTGCTAGACAAGACAGGGACTCACCCCTCCACTTT	CSARQDRDSPLHF
TRBD2	few	TRBJ2-5	TRBV28	TGTGCCATCGGACTAGCGGGGGAGACCCAGTACTTC	CAIGLAGETQYF
NA	many	TRBJ2-7	TRBV5-1	TGCGCCAGCAGCTTGGAAGTCTCTGAAAACTCCTACGAGCAGTACTTC	CASSLEVSENSYEQYF